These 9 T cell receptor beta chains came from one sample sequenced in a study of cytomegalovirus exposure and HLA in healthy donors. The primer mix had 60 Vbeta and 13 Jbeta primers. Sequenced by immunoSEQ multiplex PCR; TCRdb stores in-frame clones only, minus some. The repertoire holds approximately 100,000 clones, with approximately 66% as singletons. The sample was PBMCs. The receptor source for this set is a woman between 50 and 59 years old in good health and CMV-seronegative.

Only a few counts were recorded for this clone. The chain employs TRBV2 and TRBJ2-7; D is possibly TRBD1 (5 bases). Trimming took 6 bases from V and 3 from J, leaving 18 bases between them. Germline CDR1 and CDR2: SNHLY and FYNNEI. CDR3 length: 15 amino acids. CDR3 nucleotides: TGTGCCAGCAGCATTCGTCAGACAGCCCGCTACGAGCAGTACTTC. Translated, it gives CASSIRQTARYEQYF.

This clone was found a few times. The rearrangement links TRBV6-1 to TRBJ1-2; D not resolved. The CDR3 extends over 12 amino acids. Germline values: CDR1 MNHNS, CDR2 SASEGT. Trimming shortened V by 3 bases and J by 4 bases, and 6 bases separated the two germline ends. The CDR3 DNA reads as TGTGCCAGCAGTGAGCAGTTCTATGGCTACACCTTC. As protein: CASSEQFYGYTF.

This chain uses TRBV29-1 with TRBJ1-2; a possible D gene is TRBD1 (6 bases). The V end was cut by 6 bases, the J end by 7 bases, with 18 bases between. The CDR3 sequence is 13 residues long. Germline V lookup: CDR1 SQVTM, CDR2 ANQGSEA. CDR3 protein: CSVADRRSSGYTF. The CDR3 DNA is TGCAGCGTCGCCGACAGGAGATCTTCTGGCTACACCTTC.

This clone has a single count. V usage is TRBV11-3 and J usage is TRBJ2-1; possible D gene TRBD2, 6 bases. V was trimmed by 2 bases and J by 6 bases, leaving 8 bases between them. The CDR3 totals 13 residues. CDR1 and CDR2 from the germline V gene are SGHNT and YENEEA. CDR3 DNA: TGTGCCAGCAGCTTAAGACTAGTCAATGAGCAGTTCTTC. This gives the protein CASSLRLVNEQFF. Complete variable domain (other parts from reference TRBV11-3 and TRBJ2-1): EAGVVQSPRYKIIEKKQPVAFWCNPISGHNTLYWYLQNLGQGPELLIRYENEEAVDDSQLPKDRFSAERLKGVDSTLKIQPAELGDSAVYLCASSLRLVNEQFFGPGTRLTVL.

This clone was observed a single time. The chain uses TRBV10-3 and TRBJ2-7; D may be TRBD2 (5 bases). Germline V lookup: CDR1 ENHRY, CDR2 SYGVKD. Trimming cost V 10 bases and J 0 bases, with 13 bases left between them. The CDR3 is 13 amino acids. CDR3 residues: CATTNSDSYEQYF. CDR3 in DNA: TGTGCCACCACTAATAGCGACTCCTACGAGCAGTACTTC.

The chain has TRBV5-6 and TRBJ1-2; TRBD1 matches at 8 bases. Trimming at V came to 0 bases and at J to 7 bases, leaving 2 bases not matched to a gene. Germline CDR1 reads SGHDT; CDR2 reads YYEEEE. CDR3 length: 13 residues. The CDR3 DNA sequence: TGTGCCAGCAGCTTGGGGACAGGGTCTGGCTACACCTTC. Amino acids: CASSLGTGSGYTF.

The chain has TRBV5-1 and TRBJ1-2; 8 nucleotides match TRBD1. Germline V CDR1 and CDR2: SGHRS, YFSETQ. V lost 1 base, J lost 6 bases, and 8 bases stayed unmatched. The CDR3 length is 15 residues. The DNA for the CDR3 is TGCGCCAGCAGCTTGAGTCAGGGGGCGAAGGATGGCTACACCTTC. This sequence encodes CASSLSQGAKDGYTF.

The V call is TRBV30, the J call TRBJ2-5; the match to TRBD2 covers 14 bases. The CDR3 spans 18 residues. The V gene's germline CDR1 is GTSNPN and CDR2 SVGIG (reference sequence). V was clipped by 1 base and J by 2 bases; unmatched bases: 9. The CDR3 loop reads CAWSGSGGLAGVQETQYF. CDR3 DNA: TGTGCCTGGAGTGGATCCGGGGGACTAGCGGGGGTTCAAGAGACCCAGTACTTC.

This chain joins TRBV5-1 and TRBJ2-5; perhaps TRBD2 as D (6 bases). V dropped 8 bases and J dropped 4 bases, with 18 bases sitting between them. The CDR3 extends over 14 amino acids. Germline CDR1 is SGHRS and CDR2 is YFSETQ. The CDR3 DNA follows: TGCGCCAGTACCCGGGACTCGGGTCGAGAGACCCAGTACTTC. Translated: CASTRDSGRETQYF.